The rows below give T cell receptor beta chains drawn from one sample of a study of blood T cell repertoires in COVID-19. Some clones are missing from TCRdb's copy, which holds only in-frame ones; the method was immunoSEQ multiplex PCR. This sample has 130,000 or so clones, with 70% to 90% found just once. Sequencing was carried out using peripheral blood. Every receptor here comes from a man aged 40-55 years with acute or convalescent COVID-19. Each CDR3 is given without its conserved first and last residue. Fields, in order: V gene, D gene, J gene, CDR3 protein. The D gene is left open where the match is weak.

TRBV4-1	.	TRBJ1-3	ASSQDGNQELGSGNTIY
TRBV11-2	TRBD1	TRBJ1-2	ASSLPGQANYGYT
TRBV27	.	TRBJ1-2	ASSFVGEHGYT
TRBV4-1	TRBD2	TRBJ2-7	ASSQASGSGLYEQY
TRBV11-3	TRBD1	TRBJ2-7	ASSSGPDRTYEQY
TRBV12-5	.	TRBJ1-2	ASGLGTDRNNYGYT
TRBV19	TRBD1	TRBJ1-2	ASSIVGTGDGYT
TRBV30	.	TRBJ1-2	AWSVARRNYGYT
TRBV19	.	TRBJ1-5	ASSIAGGGHQPQH
TRBV5-6	TRBD2	TRBJ2-5	ASSFSSGGETQY
TRBV7-2	TRBD1	TRBJ2-7	ASSLETGAEQY
TRBV5-1	TRBD1	TRBJ1-3	ASSLEGTDPGNTIY
TRBV29-1	.	TRBJ2-5	SIRDPRREETQY
TRBV12-5	.	TRBJ1-1	ASGIGGNTEAF
TRBV5-4	.	TRBJ1-6	ASSLGGRGNYNSPLH
TRBV15	.	TRBJ2-7	ATSRDPSPGFYEQY
TRBV28	.	TRBJ2-7	ASSFPFYEQY
TRBV27	.	TRBJ2-3	ASSFFRADWDTQY
TRBV5-4	.	TRBJ2-7	ASSFGTYEQY
TRBV5-4	.	TRBJ2-5	ASSVGPGEQETQY
TRBV6-2/TRBV6-3	.	TRBJ1-2	ASSYSTTSGGYT
TRBV6-6	.	TRBJ1-1	ASRSPTGNTEAF
TRBV7-9	.	TRBJ1-2	ASTLHRVLGYT
TRBV5-1	.	TRBJ2-3	ASSLDTYTQY
TRBV3-1/TRBV3-2	.	TRBJ1-2	ASSSYTGNGCT
TRBV9	.	TRBJ2-2	ASSVPHWGVPNTGELF
TRBV19	.	TRBJ1-1	ASSRAGDNMNTEAF
TRBV11-2	TRBD1	TRBJ2-1	ASSFATGALNEQF
TRBV5-1	TRBD1	TRBJ1-2	ASSLTRDRDTYGYT
TRBV6-4	.	TRBJ2-1	ASSDSGLPEQF
TRBV27	TRBD2	TRBJ2-2	ASRPAGRERAGELF
TRBV6-5	.	TRBJ2-2	ASRAQVNTGELF
TRBV12-5	TRBD2	TRBJ2-1	ASGPRLANYNEQF
TRBV6-6	TRBD1	TRBJ1-1	ASTGTGTWTEAF
TRBV7-2	.	TRBJ1-1	ASSSIGQEAF
TRBV5-1	TRBD1	TRBJ1-2	ASSLGQGTYGYT
TRBV27	TRBD1	TRBJ1-6	ASSFSWTGSSYNSPLH
TRBV20-1	.	TRBJ1-3	SASRGNTIY
TRBV5-1	.	TRBJ2-1	ASSLDGGRMNNEQF
TRBV2	TRBD1	TRBJ1-2	ASSLGQGVYGYT
TRBV10-2	TRBD1	TRBJ1-2	ASTPRTGGRGYT
TRBV2	.	TRBJ2-7	ASSVGLADSRSYEQY
TRBV5-4	TRBD1	TRBJ2-5	ASSLRTGEETQY
TRBV27	TRBD2	TRBJ2-5	ASSRSGGWEETQY
TRBV19	.	TRBJ1-5	ASSTAPGNQPQH
TRBV5-6	.	TRBJ2-4	ASSPAVGGGNIQY
TRBV5-1	TRBD2	TRBJ2-3	ASRPSSGTATDTQY
TRBV27	.	TRBJ1-6	ASSLTGSPLH
TRBV19	.	TRBJ2-5	ASSIRGNQETQY
TRBV4-2	TRBD2	TRBJ2-5	ASSQDPPASGRQTQY
TRBV9	.	TRBJ1-1	ASSVEDRWNTEAF
TRBV7-2	TRBD1	TRBJ1-2	ASSLLTGGFGYT
TRBV9	.	TRBJ2-3	ASSARSFGTGGTDTQY
TRBV12-3/TRBV12-4	.	TRBJ1-2	ASSLDRHGYT
TRBV6-2/TRBV6-3	.	TRBJ1-5	ASSYSGGPPGPQH
TRBV5-1	TRBD1	TRBJ2-7	ASCRGGQGAGEQY
TRBV7-9	.	TRBJ1-1	ASSLWQLNTEAF